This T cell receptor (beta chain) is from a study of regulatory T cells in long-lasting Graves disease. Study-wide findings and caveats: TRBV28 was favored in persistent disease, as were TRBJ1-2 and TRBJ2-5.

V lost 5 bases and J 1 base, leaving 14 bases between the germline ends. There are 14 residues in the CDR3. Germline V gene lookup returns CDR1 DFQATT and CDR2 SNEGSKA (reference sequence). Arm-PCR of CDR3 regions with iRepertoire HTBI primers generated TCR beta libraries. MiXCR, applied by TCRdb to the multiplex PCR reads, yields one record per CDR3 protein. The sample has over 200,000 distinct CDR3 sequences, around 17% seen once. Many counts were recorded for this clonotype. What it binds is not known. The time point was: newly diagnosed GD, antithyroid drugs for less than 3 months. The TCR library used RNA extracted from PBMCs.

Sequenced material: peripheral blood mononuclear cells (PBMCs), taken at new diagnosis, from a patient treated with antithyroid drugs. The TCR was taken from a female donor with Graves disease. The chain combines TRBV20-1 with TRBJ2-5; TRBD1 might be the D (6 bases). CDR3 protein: CSAYTGLVQETQYF. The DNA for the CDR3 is TGCAGTGCTTATACAGGGCTCGTCCAAGAGACCCAGTACTTC.